One T cell receptor beta chain is described in this entry. A single count supports this clone. Its antigen remains unidentified. Within one base of it there is no much larger clone, and no base qualities were kept. Patients with autoimmune disease history or receiving systemic immunosuppression were excluded from the trial. Peripheral blood for TCR sequencing was collected from all dose cohorts at baseline, on cycle 4 day 1, and on cycle 7 day 1. Samples came from an open-label, multicenter, first-in-human phase I dose-escalation trial of ivuxolimab. Adults with locally advanced or metastatic melanoma, renal cell, hepatocellular, or head and neck squamous cell carcinoma were enrolled in the trial. Before TCR sequencing, CD4+ T cells and CD8+ T cells from peripheral blood were sorted into separate populations. Genomic DNA was isolated from the sorted cells so that the TCRbeta CDR3 region could be sequenced. The immunoSEQ Assay was used to sequence the TCRbeta CDR3 regions. TCRdb limited this immuneACCESS table to in-frame rearrangements with V and J called. A share of clones is missing; checked studies link under half to unresolved V genes, and the rest is unexplained. The sample has some 30,000 clones on record, 92% of them singletons. The top ten clonotypes cover around 35% of the sample.

The data stem from a study of OX40 agonist ivuxolimab in advanced cancers. Looking at the study overall: Ivuxolimab was a fully human IgG2 agonistic monoclonal antibody targeting the costimulatory receptor OX40 (CD134). The point of sequencing TCRbeta in the periphery was to test whether ivuxolimab changed TCR sequence diversity and drove clonal T-cell expansion. Intravenous ivuxolimab was administered to patients every 2 weeks at six dose levels: 0.01, 0.1, 0.3, 1.5, 3 and 10 mg/kg. Of the 52 patients in dose escalation, some 20 had hepatocellular carcinoma, about 15 had melanoma, 9 had renal cell carcinoma and 9 had head and neck cancer. The paper describes the monotherapy dose-escalation part (N of about 47 patients) of the phase I trial of ivuxolimab. Patients were allowed to have had prior anti-PD-1, anti-PD-L1 or anti-CTLA-4 therapy, and around 41% of the dose-escalation patients had previously received checkpoint inhibitors. Three dose-escalation patients achieved partial responses, one with hepatocellular carcinoma and two with cutaneous melanoma. The dose-escalation cohort was about 87% male with a mean age of around 64 years, ranging from about 23 to 85. Paper-wide results and their limitations: In partial responders in the 0.1-3.0 mg/kg groups, normalized peripheral clonal expansion was found to be among the lowest, especially among CD8+ T cells. At doses of 0.1 to 3.0 mg/kg, clonal expansion of both CD4+ and CD8+ T cells in blood was seen between baseline and week 6. Low levels of normalized T-cell clonal expansion were also seen in some nonresponding patients. On average, CD8+ T cells showed more expanded clones than CD4+ T cells after ivuxolimab. Antigen specificity was not determined for the clonally expanded peripheral T cells.

The sequences come from CD4+ or CD8+ T cells sorted from blood, collected in a trial of the OX40 agonist ivuxolimab. This receptor was identified in an adult with an advanced solid tumor such as melanoma, head and neck, liver or kidney cancer.

The nucleotide sequence is given as TGTGCCAGCAGTGAATCCACAGGGCAAGAGACCCAGTACTTC. This sequence encodes CASSESTGQETQYF. The rearranged segments are TRBV6-1 and TRBJ2-5; TRBD1 is a weak D gene call, 6 bases matching. Based on the germline V gene, the CDR1 and CDR2 sequences are MNHNS and SASEGT. The CDR3 runs 14 residues from the cysteine to the phenylalanine. Of all the DNA, just the CDR3 is kept, 42 bases in frame from base 1. The junction shows trimming of 2 bases on V and 2 bases on J, plus 9 bases between the germline ends.